The text below deals with one TCR beta chain. As yet, its antigen is unknown. These data belong to a study of vaccination and CD4 T cells after COVID-19. Looking at the study overall: The convalescent population consisted of six males and four females, two of whom were of Hispanic ethnicity. Between diagnosis and the drawing of post-COVID samples lay a median roughly 91 days (range 35 to 161).

The Oncomine TCR Beta short-read assay sequenced DNA from cultured CD4+ T cells. Investigators isolated genomic DNA from cultured CD4+ T cells. TCRdb used MiXCR to reprocess the PCR reads, holding one entry per CDR3 protein. The repertoire holds more than 8,500 distinct CDR3 sequences, with 33% as singletons. Treatment given: roughly 10-day PBMC culture with coronavirus spike peptide pools or control peptides (ViraFEST assay). Researchers collected the unexposed donor's CD4+ T cells before the COVID-19 pandemic (2011-2018). Researchers reported culturing approximately 1.8 million PBMCs per well with approximately 9.6 IU/ml IL-2 and approximately 10 ug/ml peptide pools. This clonotype was sampled from a human donor in good health. Sequenced input: CD4+ T cells from blood, cultured in vitro.

The CDR3 coding sequence is TGTGCCAGCAGTTTTCCGCGGGGACAGGGGGCTTATGGGGCCAACGTCCTGACTTTC. It translates to CASSFPRGQGAYGANVLTF. The chain is built from TRBV28 and TRBJ2-6; 12 bases match TRBD1. The CDR3 is 19 residues long. Germline CDR1 reads MDHEN; CDR2 reads SYDVKM. Trimming removed 3 bases from V and 3 bases from J; junction bases left unmatched: 9.